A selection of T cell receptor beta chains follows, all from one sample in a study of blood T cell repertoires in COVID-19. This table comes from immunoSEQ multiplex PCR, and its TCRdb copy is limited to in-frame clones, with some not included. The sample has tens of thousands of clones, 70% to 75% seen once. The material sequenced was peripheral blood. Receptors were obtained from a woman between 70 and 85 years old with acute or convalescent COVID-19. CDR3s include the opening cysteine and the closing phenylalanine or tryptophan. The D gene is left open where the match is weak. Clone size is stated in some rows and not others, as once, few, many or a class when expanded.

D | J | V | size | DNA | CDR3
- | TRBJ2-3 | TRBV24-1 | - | TGTGCCACCAGTGCAGCCAGGGGCACAGATACGCAGTATTTT | CATSAARGTDTQYF
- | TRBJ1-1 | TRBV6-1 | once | TGTGCCAGCAGTGAAGGGGAGTACTTCAGGACTGAAGCTTTCTTT | CASSEGEYFRTEAFF
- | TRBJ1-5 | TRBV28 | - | TGTGCCAGCAGTTTAAGTCCGGGTCTTCCGGCCCAGCATTTT | CASSLSPGLPAQHF
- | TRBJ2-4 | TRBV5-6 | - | TGTGCCAGCAGCCAGGATCTGGGAGCCAAAAACATTCAGTACTTC | CASSQDLGAKNIQYF
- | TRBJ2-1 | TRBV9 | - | TGTGCCAGCAGCGCCCGTCTGCAGTTCAATGAGCAGTTCTTC | CASSARLQFNEQFF
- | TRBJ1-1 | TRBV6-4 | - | TGTGCCAGCAGTGACAGGGAGACCACTGAAGCTTTCTTT | CASSDRETTEAFF
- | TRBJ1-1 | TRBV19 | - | TGTGCCAGTAGTATGCCGGGATCGTTAATGAACACTGAAGCTTTCTTT | CASSMPGSLMNTEAFF
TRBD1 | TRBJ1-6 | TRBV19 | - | TGTGCCAGTAGTCCATCGGGACAGGGGATACGCAATTCACCCCTCCACTTT | CASSPSGQGIRNSPLHF
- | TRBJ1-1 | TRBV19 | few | TGTGCCAGTAGTATGGGGGGGATGAACACTGAAGCTTTCTTT | CASSMGGMNTEAFF
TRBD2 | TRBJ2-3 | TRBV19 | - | TGTGCCAGTAGTCCGGGACTAGCGGGAGCAGATACGCAGTATTTT | CASSPGLAGADTQYF
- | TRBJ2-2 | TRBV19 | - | TGTGCCAGTAGATACAGGGGAGGCGGCACCGGGGAGCTGTTTTTT | CASRYRGGGTGELFF
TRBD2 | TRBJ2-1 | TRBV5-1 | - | TGCGCCAGCAGCCCATCCGGGACTAACTACAATGAGCAGTTCTTC | CASSPSGTNYNEQFF
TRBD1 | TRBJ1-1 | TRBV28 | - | TGTGCCAGCAGTTTACTCGGACAGGACAGCACTGAAGCTTTCTTT | CASSLLGQDSTEAFF
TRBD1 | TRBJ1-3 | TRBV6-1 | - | TGTGCCAGCAGTGAACTAAGAAGATGGAGGACAGGGTTGGGGGACGGAGGAAACACCATATATTTT | CASSELRRWRTGLGDGGNTIYF
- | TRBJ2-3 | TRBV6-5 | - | TGTGCCACCTCGGGGGACAGCCACACAGATACGCAGTATTTT | CATSGDSHTDTQYF
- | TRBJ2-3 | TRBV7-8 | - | TGTGCCAGCAGCTTTCCTAGCACAGATACGCAGTATTTT | CASSFPSTDTQYF
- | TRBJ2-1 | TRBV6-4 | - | TGTGCCAGCAGTCTCCCGTGGTCGGAGCACTACAATGAGCAGTTCTTC | CASSLPWSEHYNEQFF
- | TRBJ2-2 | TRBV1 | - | TGCACCAGCAGCCCTTCCGTTGGGGCCACAGGGGGTGGTTTCGCCGGGGAGCTGTTTTTT | CTSSPSVGATGGGFAGELFF
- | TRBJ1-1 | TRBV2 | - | TGTGCCAGCAGTGAAGGAGGTAGCCCTGAAGCTTTCTTT | CASSEGGSPEAFF
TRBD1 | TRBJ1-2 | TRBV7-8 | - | TGTGCCAGCAGCTTAACGTCCAGGGGGTCGTATGGCTACACCTTC | CASSLTSRGSYGYTF
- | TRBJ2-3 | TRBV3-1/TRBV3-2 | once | TGTGCCAGCAGCCCAACGCGGGACACAGATACGCAGTATTTT | CASSPTRDTDTQYF
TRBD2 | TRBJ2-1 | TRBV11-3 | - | TGTGCCAGCAGCTTGGGTAAGGGACTAGCGGGCGTCAATGAGCAGTTCTTC | CASSLGKGLAGVNEQFF
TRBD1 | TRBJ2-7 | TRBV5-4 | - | TGTGCCAGCAGCTTGGAAGGGGGCGGACTCTCCTACGAGCAGTACTTC | CASSLEGGGLSYEQYF
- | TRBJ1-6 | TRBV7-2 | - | TGTGCCAGCAGCCCCTGGGTAAGAGGAACCCTCCACTTT | CASSPWVRGTLHF
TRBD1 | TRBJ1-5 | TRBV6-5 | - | TGTGCCAGCAGTTACCGACAGGGGTATCAGCCCCAGCATTTT | CASSYRQGYQPQHF
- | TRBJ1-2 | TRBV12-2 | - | TGTGCAAGTCGCCTGGGACAAGGCCTCTATGGCTACACCTTC | CASRLGQGLYGYTF
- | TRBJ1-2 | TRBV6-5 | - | TGTGCCAGCAGTTCGACTCGAAACTATGGCTACACCTTC | CASSSTRNYGYTF
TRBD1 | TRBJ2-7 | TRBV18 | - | TGTGCCAGCTCACCTATAAACCGGGACAGGGGCTACGAGCAGTACTTC | CASSPINRDRGYEQYF
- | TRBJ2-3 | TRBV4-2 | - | TGTGCCAGCAGCCAAGAAACTAGCCCCCGCACAGATACGCAGTATTTT | CASSQETSPRTDTQYF
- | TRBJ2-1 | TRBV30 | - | TGTGCCTGGGGTCTTTCTAGAGGTCTTGAGCAGTTCTTC | CAWGLSRGLEQFF
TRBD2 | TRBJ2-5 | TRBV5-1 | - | TGCGCCAGCAGCTACGGACTAGCGGGGGCCCTCGGGGCGGCCCAGTACTTC | CASSYGLAGALGAAQYF